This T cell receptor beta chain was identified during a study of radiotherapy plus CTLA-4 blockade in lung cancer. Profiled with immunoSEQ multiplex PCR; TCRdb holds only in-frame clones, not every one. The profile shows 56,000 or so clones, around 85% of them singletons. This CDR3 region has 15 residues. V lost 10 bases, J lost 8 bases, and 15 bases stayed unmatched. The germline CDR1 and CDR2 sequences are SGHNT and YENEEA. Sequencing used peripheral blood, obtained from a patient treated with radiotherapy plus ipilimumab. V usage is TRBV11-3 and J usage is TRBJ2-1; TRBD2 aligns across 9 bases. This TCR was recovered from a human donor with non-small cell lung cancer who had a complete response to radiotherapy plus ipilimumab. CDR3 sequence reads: CATRRALAGSDEQFF. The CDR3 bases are TGTGCCACCCGCCGGGCTCTAGCGGGGAGCGATGAGCAGTTCTTC.